The 26 T cell receptor beta chains below all came from one sample that was sequenced in a study of cytomegalovirus exposure and HLA in healthy donors. PCR amplification relied on 60 Vbeta primers (plus 13 Jbeta primers). Data came from immunoSEQ multiplex PCR; TCRdb stores just in-frame clones and leaves some out. The sample shows some 120,000 clones, around 80% of them seen only once. Input material: PBMCs. The receptor set was obtained from a woman aged 18 to 35 in good health and CMV-seronegative.

The CDR3 DNA reads TGTGCCAGCAGCTTGGTCGGGGGTCTCTCTAACTATGGCTACACCTTC. The encoded protein is CASSLVGGLSNYGYTF. The chain uses TRBV5-6 and TRBJ1-2; TRBD1 might be the D (5 bases). The V end was cut by 0 bases, the J end by 0 bases, with 12 bases between. This CDR3 contains 16 residues. CDR1 is SGHDT and CDR2 is YYEEEE in the germline V gene.

V and J are TRBV7-9 and TRBJ1-1, with a weak D call TRBD1 (6 bases). Germline V gene data show CDR1 as SEHNR and CDR2 as FQNEAQ (reference sequence). V was clipped by 2 bases and J by 8 bases, with 12 bases between them. The CDR3 loop spans 13 amino acids. CDR3 DNA: TGTGCCAGCAGCTTATCGGGGGGGCCCGAAGCTTTCTTT. Its translation is CASSLSGGPEAFF.

V and J are TRBV5-5 and TRBJ2-7; 8 bases match TRBD1. Unmatched junction bases numbered 10, after V lost 3 bases and J lost 2 bases. The germline CDR1 and CDR2 sequences are SGHKS and YYEKEE (reference sequence). The CDR3 is 16 residues long. This CDR3 reads CASSWGPAGGPYEQYF. CDR3 nucleotides: TGTGCCAGCAGCTGGGGGCCGGCAGGGGGCCCCTACGAGCAGTACTTC.

The chain recombines TRBV9 with TRBJ2-7; D possibly corresponds to TRBD2 (6 bases). The V end lost 3 bases, the J end lost 0 bases, and 16 bases lay between the germline ends. The CDR3 is 16 amino acids. The V gene's germline CDR1 is SGDLS and CDR2 YYNGEE. The CDR3 DNA sequence: TGTGCCAGCAGCGGGAGGGAAGTGGACTACTCCTACGAGCAGTACTTC. It yields the protein CASSGREVDYSYEQYF.

For the CDR3, the DNA is TGTGCCAGCAGGAAGGACAGGGGTTCTAATCAGCCCCAGCATTTT. Translated, it gives CASRKDRGSNQPQHF. V usage is TRBV6-5 and J usage is TRBJ1-5; 9 bases fit TRBD1. CDR1 is MNHEY and CDR2 is SVGAGI in the germline V gene. The ends lost 6 bases at V and 4 bases at J; junction bases unmatched: 7. The CDR3 totals 15 residues.

The chain uses TRBV9 and TRBJ2-5; D is uncertain. The DNA matches TRBJ2-7 better at its end, which makes the J call doubtful. The CDR3 spans 15 residues. The germline V gene encodes CDR1 SGDLS and CDR2 YYNGEE. CDR3 DNA sequence: TGTGCCAGCAGCGTAGAAGGAGTGTCCTCCTACGAGCAGTACTTC. Translation: CASSVEGVSSYEQYF.

The CDR3 region has the DNA TGCAGCGTTGAGGGGCGGGAGCGGGAGACCCAGTACTTC. Translating gives CSVEGRERETQYF. V gene TRBV29-1 combines with J gene TRBJ2-5, with TRBD2 matching 7 bases. The V gene end was trimmed by 3 bases and the J gene end by 5 bases; junction bases not matched to a gene: 6. Germline loops: CDR1 SQVTM, CDR2 ANQGSEA. The CDR3 spans 13 residues.

The chain uses TRBV27 and TRBJ1-1, with a possible D match to TRBD1 (6 bases). The CDR3 covers 15 residues. Germline lookup yields CDR1 MNHEY and CDR2 SMNVEV (reference sequence). V lost 5 bases, J lost 3 bases, and 16 bases lay in between. The CDR3 DNA reads as TGTGCCAGCAGTGATCGACAGGCGAGGCACACTGAAGCTTTCTTT. Translation gives CASSDRQARHTEAFF.

The chain recombines TRBV10-2 with TRBJ1-2, with unresolved D. This CDR3 is 12 amino acids long. The germline V and J ends were trimmed by 4 bases and 4 bases, with 7 bases remaining between them. Germline assignment: CDR1 WSHSY and CDR2 SAAADI. CDR3 in amino acids: CASSGPTYGYTF. The CDR3 DNA reads TGCGCCAGCAGTGGTCCTACCTATGGCTACACCTTC.

The chain couples TRBV7-9 to TRBJ2-3; 7 bases match TRBD2. The CDR3 runs 18 residues. Germline values: CDR1 SEHNR, CDR2 FQNEAQ (reference sequence). V lost 8 bases and J lost 2; bases outside the gene matches: 19. For the CDR3, the DNA is TGTGCCAGCGTTCCAGCAACGGGGCTAGCGGAGAACACAGATACGCAGTATTTT. It codes for CASVPATGLAENTDTQYF.

This clone is a singleton in its sample. The chain uses TRBV7-2 and TRBJ1-2; 7 bases line up with TRBD1. CDR1 is SGHTA and CDR2 is FQGNSA in the germline V gene. The CDR3 runs to 14 residues. V lost 0 bases to trimming and J lost 4 bases; unmatched junction nucleotides: 2. The CDR3 spells CASSLAGGGYGYTF. The CDR3, as DNA: TGTGCCAGCAGCTTAGCAGGGGGCGGCTATGGCTACACCTTC.

In this sample, this clone turned up a few times. The chain uses TRBV30 and TRBJ1-1; D is possibly TRBD1 (5 bases). V lost 3 bases, J lost 3 bases, and 14 bases lay in between. This CDR3 has 14 residues. Per germline, CDR1 GTSNPN and CDR2 SVGIG (reference sequence). CDR3 loop: CAWRGGFRDTEAFF. The CDR3 DNA follows: TGTGCCTGGAGGGGGGGGTTCAGGGACACTGAAGCTTTCTTT.

The chain links TRBV29-1 to TRBJ2-5; 9 nucleotides align to TRBD1. The DNA end is more similar to TRBJ2-7, so the J call may be wrong. CDR1 and CDR2 (germline): SQVTM, ANQGSEA. The CDR3 consists of 14 residues. CDR3 in DNA: TGCAGCGTTGAAAAAACAGGGGGCAACCACGAGCAGTACTTC. Translation: CSVEKTGGNHEQYF.

A few counts support this clone. Other DNA sequences in the sample encode the same CDR3. The chain recombines TRBV29-1 with TRBJ2-7; tentatively, D is TRBD2 (6 bases). This CDR3 has 13 residues. CDR1 and CDR2 (germline): SQVTM, ANQGSEA. V was shortened by 0 bases and J by 1 base, with 7 bases between the two germline ends. DNA for the CDR3: TGCAGCGTTGAAGAGGGAGGTTCCTACGAGCAGTACTTC. Protein sequence: CSVEEGGSYEQYF.

The genes are TRBV5-6 and TRBJ1-1; 7 bases match TRBD1. This CDR3 comprises 14 residues. V gave up 4 bases and J gave up 8 bases; unmatched junction bases: 11. Germline loops: CDR1 SGHDT, CDR2 YYEEEE. DNA of the CDR3: TGTGCCAGCAGCCGAAAGCCGGGACAGAGAGAAGCTTTCTTT. This gives the protein CASSRKPGQREAFF.

The chain has TRBV5-1 and TRBJ2-2, with D perhaps matching TRBD1 (5 bases). Germline V gene sequence: CDR1 SGHRS, CDR2 YFSETQ. V was cut by 4 bases and J by 2 bases, with 15 bases left in between. CDR3 length: 16 amino acids. CDR3 region: CASSLDNHVNTGELFF. In nucleotides, the CDR3 is TGCGCCAGCAGCCTGGACAACCATGTTAACACCGGGGAGCTGTTTTTT.

This chain links TRBV19 with TRBJ1-2; 8 nucleotides align to TRBD1. CDR1 and CDR2 from the germline V gene are LNHDA and SQIVND (reference sequence). This CDR3 contains 15 residues. Germline trimming cut 2 bases from V and 3 bases from J; bases unmatched to any gene: 5. Here the CDR3 DNA reads TGTGCCAGTAGTATAACAGGGGGGTCGGACTATGGCTACACCTTC. Its protein is CASSITGGSDYGYTF.

As concerns this clone: A junction end diverges from the germline sequence, so it may reflect a read error. The chain has TRBV7-9 and TRBJ2-2, with TRBD1 matching 8 bases. This CDR3 is built from 17 residues. Germline loops: CDR1 SEHNR, CDR2 FQNEAQ (reference sequence). The DNA for the CDR3 is TGTTCCAGCAGCGTTATCCCCGGGACAGGGAACACCGGGGAGCTGTTTTTT. Protein: CSSSVIPGTGNTGELFF.

In nucleotides, the CDR3 is TGTGCCAGTAGTGACTACAGGGCCGCTAGCTCACCCCTCCACTTT. The encoded protein is CASSDYRAASSPLHF. The V and J genes are TRBV19 and TRBJ1-6; tentatively, D is TRBD1 (6 bases). Looked up from germline, CDR1 is LNHDA and CDR2 is SQIVND (reference sequence). The CDR3 is 15 residues long. V was shortened by 5 bases and J by 10 bases, with 18 bases between the two germline ends.

The chain carries TRBV29-1 and TRBJ2-3; D possibly corresponds to TRBD2 (5 bases). The CDR3 has 14 amino acids. The germline V gene encodes CDR1 SQVTM and CDR2 ANQGSEA. Trimming shortened V by 7 bases and J by 0 bases, and 14 bases separated the two germline ends. The CDR3 protein is CSAAARRSTDTQYF. CDR3 nucleotides: TGCAGCGCCGCTGCCAGGAGGAGCACAGATACGCAGTATTTT.

The count of this clone is one. The genes are TRBV7-9 and TRBJ2-3; possibly TRBD2 for D (5 bases). The CDR3 is 17 residues long. Germline loops: CDR1 SEHNR, CDR2 FQNEAQ (reference sequence). V was clipped by 5 bases and J by 0 bases, with 18 bases between them. The CDR3: CASSPRGRGLSTDTQYF. The CDR3 DNA follows: TGTGCCAGCAGCCCCCGCGGAAGAGGGCTCAGCACAGATACGCAGTATTTT.

V usage is TRBV5-1 and J usage is TRBJ2-2; D perhaps matches TRBD2 (5 bases). Trimming cost V 8 bases and J 0 bases, with 11 bases left between them. The length of the CDR3 is 14 residues. Germline CDR1 is SGHRS and CDR2 is YFSETQ. The CDR3 sequence: CASGGNPNTGELFF. The CDR3 region has the DNA TGCGCCAGTGGAGGTAACCCGAACACCGGGGAGCTGTTTTTT.

The rearrangement joins TRBV4-2 to TRBJ2-7; possibly TRBD2 for D (5 bases). The CDR3 contains 13 residues. In germline, CDR1 is LGHNA, CDR2 YNFKEQ. Trimming shortened V by 2 bases and J by 4 bases, and 9 bases separated the two germline ends. CDR3 sequence reads: CASSQRTAYEQYF. Written as DNA, the CDR3 is TGTGCCAGCAGCCAAAGGACTGCTTACGAGCAGTACTTC.

This clone has only a few counts. A read error may account for a junction end that differs from germline. The chain couples TRBV7-9 to TRBJ2-7, with 9 positions matching TRBD2. CDR1 is SEHNR, CDR2 FQNEAQ, per germline (reference sequence). The CDR3 loop spans 15 amino acids. The CDR3 nucleotides read TGTTCCAGCAGTCGTCCGGGACTAGCAACACACGAGCAGTACTTC. This codes for CSSSRPGLATHEQYF.

The V gene is TRBV5-5, the J gene TRBJ2-7; 7 bases are a match to TRBD1. Trimming cost V 5 bases and J 0 bases; bases outside gene matches: 5. This CDR3 is 14 amino acids long. Germline V lookup: CDR1 SGHKS, CDR2 YYEKEE (reference sequence). The CDR3 protein is CASSQQGSSYEQYF. The CDR3 region has the DNA TGTGCCAGCAGTCAACAGGGGTCCTCCTACGAGCAGTACTTC.

V usage is TRBV5-1 and J usage is TRBJ2-2; TRBD1 might be the D (6 bases). CDR3 length equals 16 residues. Trimming shortened V by 0 bases and J by 7 bases, and 16 bases separated the two germline ends. CDR1 and CDR2 from the germline V gene are SGHRS and YFSETQ. Here the CDR3 DNA reads TGCGCCAGCAGCTTGGGCCGGACAGCAGCTTACGGGGAGCTGTTTTTT. This codes for CASSLGRTAAYGELFF. The entire variable domain, with the rest obtained from reference TRBV5-1 and TRBJ2-2, is as follows: KAGVTQTPRYLIKTRGQQVTLSCSPISGHRSVSWYQQTPGQGLQFLFEYFSETQRNKGNFPGRFSGRQFSNSRSEMNVSTLELGDSALYLCASSLGRTAAYGELFFGEGSRLTVL.